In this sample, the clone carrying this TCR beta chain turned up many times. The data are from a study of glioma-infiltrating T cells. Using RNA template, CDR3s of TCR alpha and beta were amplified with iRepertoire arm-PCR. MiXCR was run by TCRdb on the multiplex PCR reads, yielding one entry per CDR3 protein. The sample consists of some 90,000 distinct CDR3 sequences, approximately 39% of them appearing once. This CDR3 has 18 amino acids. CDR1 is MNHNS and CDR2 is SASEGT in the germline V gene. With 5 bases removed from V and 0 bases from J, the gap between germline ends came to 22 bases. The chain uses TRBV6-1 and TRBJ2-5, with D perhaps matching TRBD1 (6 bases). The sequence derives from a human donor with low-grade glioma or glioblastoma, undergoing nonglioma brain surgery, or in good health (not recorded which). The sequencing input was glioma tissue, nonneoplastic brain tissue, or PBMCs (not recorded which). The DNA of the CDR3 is TGTGCCAGCAGTCCCCGCCGGACAGTTTTCGAGGACCAAGAGACCCAGTACTTC. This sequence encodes CASSPRRTVFEDQETQYF.